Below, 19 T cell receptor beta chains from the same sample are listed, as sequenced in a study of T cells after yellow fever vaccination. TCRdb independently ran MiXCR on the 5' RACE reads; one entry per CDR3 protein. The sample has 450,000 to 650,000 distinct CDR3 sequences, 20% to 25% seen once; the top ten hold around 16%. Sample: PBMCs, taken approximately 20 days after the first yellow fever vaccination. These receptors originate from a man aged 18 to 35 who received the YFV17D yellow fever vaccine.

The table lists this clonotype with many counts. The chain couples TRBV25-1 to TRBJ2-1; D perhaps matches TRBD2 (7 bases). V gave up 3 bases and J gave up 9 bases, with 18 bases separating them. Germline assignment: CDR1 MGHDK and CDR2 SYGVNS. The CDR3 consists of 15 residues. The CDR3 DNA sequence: TGTGCCAGCAGTGACCCCGGAGGGGGGGCGTTTGAGCAGTTCTTC. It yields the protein CASSDPGGGAFEQFF.

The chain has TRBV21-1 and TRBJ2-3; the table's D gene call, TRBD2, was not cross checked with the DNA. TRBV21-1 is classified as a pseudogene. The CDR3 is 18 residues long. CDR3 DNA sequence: TGTGCCAGCAGCAAGGTACTAGCGGGGGGGTCTGGCACAGATACGCAGTATTTT. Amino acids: CASSKVLAGGSGTDTQYF.

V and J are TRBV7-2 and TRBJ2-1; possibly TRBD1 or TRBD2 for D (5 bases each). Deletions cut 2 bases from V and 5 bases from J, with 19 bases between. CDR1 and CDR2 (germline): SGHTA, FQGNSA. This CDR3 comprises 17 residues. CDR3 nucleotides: TGTGCCAGCAGCTTAAGAGCCCTTGCAGGGACGGACAATGAGCAGTTCTTC. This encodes CASSLRALAGTDNEQFF.

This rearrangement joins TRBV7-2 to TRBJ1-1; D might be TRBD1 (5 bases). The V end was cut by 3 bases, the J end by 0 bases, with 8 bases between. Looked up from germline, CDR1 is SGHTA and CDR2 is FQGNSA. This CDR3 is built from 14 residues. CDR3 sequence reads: CASSFRGVNTEAFF. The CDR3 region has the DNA TGTGCCAGCAGCTTCCGGGGGGTGAACACTGAAGCTTTCTTT.

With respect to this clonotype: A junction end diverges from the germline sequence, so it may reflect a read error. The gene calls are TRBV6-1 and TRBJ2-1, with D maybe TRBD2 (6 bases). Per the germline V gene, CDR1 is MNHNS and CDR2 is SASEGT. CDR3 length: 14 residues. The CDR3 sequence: CATLLADIRNELFF. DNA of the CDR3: TGTGCCACCCTCTTAGCGGACATACGTAATGAGCTGTTCTTC.

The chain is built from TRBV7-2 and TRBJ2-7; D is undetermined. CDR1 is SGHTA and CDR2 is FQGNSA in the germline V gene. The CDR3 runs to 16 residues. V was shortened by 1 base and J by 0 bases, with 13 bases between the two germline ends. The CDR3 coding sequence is TGTGCCAGCAGCTTAGTCTATTGGGCAGACTCCTACGAGCAGTACTTC. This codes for CASSLVYWADSYEQYF.

CDR3 in amino acids: CASSLEVSDEQFF. Written as DNA, the CDR3 is TGTGCCAGCAGCTTGGAGGTTTCGGATGAGCAGTTCTTC. V gene TRBV5-6 combines with J gene TRBJ2-1; D unclear. Trimming took 0 bases from V and 8 from J, leaving 9 bases between them. Germline V gives CDR1 SGHDT, CDR2 YYEEEE. The CDR3 contains 13 residues. Full variable domain (missing parts from reference TRBV5-6 and TRBJ2-1): DAGVTQSPTHLIKTRGQQVTLRCSPKSGHDTVSWYQQALGQGPQFIFQYYEEEERQRGNFPDRFSGHQFPNYSSELNVNALLLGDSALYLCASSLEVSDEQFFGPGTRLTVL.

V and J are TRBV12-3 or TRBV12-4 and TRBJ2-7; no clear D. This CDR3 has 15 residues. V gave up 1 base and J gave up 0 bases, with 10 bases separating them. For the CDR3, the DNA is TGTGCCAGCAGTTTAGAGTTAGCAACCTCCTACGAGCAGTACTTC. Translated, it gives CASSLELATSYEQYF.

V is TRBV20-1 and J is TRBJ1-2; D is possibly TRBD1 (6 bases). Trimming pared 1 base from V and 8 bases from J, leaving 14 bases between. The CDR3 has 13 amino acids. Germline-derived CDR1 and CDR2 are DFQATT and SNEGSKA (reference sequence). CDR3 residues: CSARGPGAPGYTF. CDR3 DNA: TGCAGTGCTAGAGGGCCGGGGGCACCCGGCTACACCTTC.

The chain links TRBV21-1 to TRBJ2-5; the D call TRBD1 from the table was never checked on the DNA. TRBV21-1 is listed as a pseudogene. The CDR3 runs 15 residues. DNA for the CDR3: TGTGCCAGCAGACCTGGGGGGCGGCTCCAAGAGACCCAGTACTTC. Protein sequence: CASRPGGRLQETQYF.

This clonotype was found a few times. In nucleotides, the CDR3 is TGTGCCAGCAGCGTAGGCCCCGGGGGCCGCCTACAAGAGACCCAGTACTTC. Encoded protein: CASSVGPGGRLQETQYF. This chain links TRBV9 with TRBJ2-5; perhaps D is TRBD1 or TRBD2 (6 bases each). V was trimmed by 0 bases and J by 2 bases, leaving 17 bases between them. CDR3 size: 17 residues. The germline gives CDR1 SGDLS, CDR2 YYNGEE.

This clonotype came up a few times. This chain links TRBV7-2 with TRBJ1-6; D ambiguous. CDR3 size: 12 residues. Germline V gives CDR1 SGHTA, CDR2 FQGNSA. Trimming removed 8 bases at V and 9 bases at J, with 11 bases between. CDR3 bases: TGTGCCAGCGGGCGGACGGGTTCACCCCTCCACTTT. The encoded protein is CASGRTGSPLHF.

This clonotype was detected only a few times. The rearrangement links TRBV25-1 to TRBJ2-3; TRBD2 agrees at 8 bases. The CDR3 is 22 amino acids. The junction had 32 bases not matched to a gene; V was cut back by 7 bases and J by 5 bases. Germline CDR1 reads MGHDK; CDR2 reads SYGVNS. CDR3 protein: CASTNRHPPGLAHPKRKDTQYF. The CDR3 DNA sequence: TGTGCCAGCACAAACCGGCATCCCCCCGGACTAGCTCACCCTAAAAGAAAAGATACGCAGTATTTT.

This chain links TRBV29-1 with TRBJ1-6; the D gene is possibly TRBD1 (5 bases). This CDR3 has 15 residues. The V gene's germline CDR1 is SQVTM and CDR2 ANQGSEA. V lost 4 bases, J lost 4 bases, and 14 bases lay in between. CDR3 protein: CSVGGGRGYNSPLHF. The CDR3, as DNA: TGCAGCGTTGGGGGCGGTCGGGGGTATAATTCACCCCTCCACTTT.

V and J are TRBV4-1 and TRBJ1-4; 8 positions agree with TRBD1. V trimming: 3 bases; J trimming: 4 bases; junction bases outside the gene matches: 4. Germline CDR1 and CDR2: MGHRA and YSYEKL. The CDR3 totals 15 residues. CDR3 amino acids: CASSQQGAGNEKLFF. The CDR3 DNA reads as TGCGCCAGCAGCCAGCAGGGGGCCGGTAATGAAAAACTGTTTTTT.

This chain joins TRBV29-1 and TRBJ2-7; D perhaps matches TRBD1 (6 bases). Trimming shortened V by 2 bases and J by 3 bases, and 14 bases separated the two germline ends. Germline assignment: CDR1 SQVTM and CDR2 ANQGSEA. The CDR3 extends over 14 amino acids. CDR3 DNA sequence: TGCAGCGTTGAATTGGGGACAACAAGCTACGAGCAGTACTTC. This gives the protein CSVELGTTSYEQYF.

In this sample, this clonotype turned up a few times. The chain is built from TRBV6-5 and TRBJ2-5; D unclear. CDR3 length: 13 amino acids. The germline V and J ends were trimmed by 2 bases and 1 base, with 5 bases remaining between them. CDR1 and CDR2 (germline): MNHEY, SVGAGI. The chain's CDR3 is CASSYRAQETQYF. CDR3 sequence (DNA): TGTGCCAGCAGTTACCGGGCCCAAGAGACCCAGTACTTC.

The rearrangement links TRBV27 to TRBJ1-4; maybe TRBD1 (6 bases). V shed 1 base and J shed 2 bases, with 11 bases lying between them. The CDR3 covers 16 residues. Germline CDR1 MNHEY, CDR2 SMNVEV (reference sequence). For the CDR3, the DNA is TGTGCCAGCAGTTTATACGGGGGGCAGACTAATGAAAAACTGTTTTTT. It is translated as CASSLYGGQTNEKLFF.

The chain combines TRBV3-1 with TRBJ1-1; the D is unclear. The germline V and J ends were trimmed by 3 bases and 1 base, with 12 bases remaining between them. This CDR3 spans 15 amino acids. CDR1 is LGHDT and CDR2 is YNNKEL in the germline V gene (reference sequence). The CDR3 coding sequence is TGTGCCAGCAGCCATACGGGATACGGGAACACTGAAGCTTTCTTT. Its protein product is CASSHTGYGNTEAFF.